Sequencing of this TCR beta chain was carried out in a study of response to subunit inactivated influenza vaccine. In TCRdb, the RT-PCR reads were re-called with MiXCR into one record per CDR3 protein. The sample consists of 800,000 to 1,000,000 distinct CDR3 sequences, 21% of them appearing once. This clonotype was found many times. Its antigen is undetermined. General study results and limits: The authors offered the suggestion that each seasonal influenza vaccination recruits few new T cells.

Germline CDR1 SGHRS, CDR2 YFSETQ. V was trimmed by 1 base and J by 3 bases, leaving 10 bases between them. This CDR3 has 14 amino acids. The chain has TRBV5-1 and TRBJ1-1; perhaps TRBD1 as D (6 bases). The sequences come from PBMCs from blood, collected about 5 days after vaccination. The sequence was collected from a man aged 50 to 59 who received an inactivated influenza vaccine. CDR3 sequence reads: CASSLWGGDTEAFF. The CDR3, as DNA: TGCGCCAGCAGCTTGTGGGGGGGCGACACTGAAGCTTTCTTT.